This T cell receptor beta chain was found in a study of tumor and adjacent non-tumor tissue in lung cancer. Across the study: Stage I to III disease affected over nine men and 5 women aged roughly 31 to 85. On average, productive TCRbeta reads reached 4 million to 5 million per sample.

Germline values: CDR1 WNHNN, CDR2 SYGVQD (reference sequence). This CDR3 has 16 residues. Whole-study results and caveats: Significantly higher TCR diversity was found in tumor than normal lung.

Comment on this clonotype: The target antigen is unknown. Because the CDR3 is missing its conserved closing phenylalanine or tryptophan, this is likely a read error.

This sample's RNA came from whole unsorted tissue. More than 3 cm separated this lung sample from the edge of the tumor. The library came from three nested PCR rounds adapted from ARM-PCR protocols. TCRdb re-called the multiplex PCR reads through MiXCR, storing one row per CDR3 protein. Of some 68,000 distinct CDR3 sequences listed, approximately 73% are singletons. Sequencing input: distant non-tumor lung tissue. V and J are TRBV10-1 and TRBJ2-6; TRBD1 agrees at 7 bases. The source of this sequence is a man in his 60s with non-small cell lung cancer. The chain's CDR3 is CDSSPGQSCGANVLTL. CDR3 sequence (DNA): TGCGACAGCAGTCCGGGACAGTCATGTGGGGCCAACGTCCTGACTTTA.